This T cell receptor beta chain was obtained from a study of identical twins. Broader study findings: Shared out-of-frame alpha sequences (those common to twins) showed excess low generation probability. Instead of following the same donors, the conclusions were based on cross-sectional statistical analysis. Where beta out-of-frame sequences were concerned, excess twin sharing was weaker.

A universal primer site arose from template switching, and cDNA bore unique molecular identifiers. TCRdb re-derived calls from the 5' RACE reads in MiXCR, one entry per CDR3 protein. The sample records about 330,000 distinct CDR3 sequences, 9% to 15% being singletons. This clonotype showed up many times. The antigen remains unidentified. CDR3 size: 14 residues. Germline loops: CDR1 SGHRS, CDR2 YFSETQ. The V segment lost 4 bases and the J segment 2 bases; nucleotides outside the gene matches: 1. The data also belong to a second study, concerning yellow fever vaccine responses in identical twins.

The source is a woman under 30 in good health. The material sequenced was CD8+ T cells sorted from blood. The chain couples TRBV5-1 to TRBJ2-7, with 12 bases matching TRBD2. The CDR3 loop is CASSLAGGTYEQYF. The CDR3 DNA sequence: TGCGCCAGCAGCCTAGCGGGAGGGACCTACGAGCAGTACTTC.